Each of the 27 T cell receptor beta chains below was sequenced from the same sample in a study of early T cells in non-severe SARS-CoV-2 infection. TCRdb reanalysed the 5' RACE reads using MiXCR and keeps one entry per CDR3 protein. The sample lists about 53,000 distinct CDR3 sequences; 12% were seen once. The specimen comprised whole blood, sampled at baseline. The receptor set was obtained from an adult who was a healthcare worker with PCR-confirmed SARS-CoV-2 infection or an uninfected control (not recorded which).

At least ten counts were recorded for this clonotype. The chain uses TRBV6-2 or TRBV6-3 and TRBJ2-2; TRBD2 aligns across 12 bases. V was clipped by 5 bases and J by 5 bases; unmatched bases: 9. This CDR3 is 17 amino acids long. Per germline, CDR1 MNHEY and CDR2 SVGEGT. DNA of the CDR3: TGTGCCAGCAGTAGACCGGGACTAGCGGGCCTAACCGGGGAGCTGTTTTTT. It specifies CASSRPGLAGLTGELFF.

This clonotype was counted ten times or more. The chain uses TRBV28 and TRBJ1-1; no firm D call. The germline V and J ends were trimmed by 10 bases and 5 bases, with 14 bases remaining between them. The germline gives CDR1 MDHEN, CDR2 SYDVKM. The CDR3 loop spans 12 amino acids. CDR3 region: CATQKLRTEAFF. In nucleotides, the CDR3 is TGTGCCACCCAAAAATTGAGGACTGAAGCTTTCTTT.

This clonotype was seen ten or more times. The CDR3 region is CSAEAPSFVYEQYF. The CDR3 bases are TGCAGTGCTGAGGCTCCCAGCTTTGTCTACGAGCAGTACTTC. V gene TRBV20-1 combines with J gene TRBJ2-7; D unclear. V lost 5 bases and J lost 3, with 17 bases in between. In germline, CDR1 is DFQATT, CDR2 SNEGSKA (reference sequence). This CDR3 has 14 amino acids.

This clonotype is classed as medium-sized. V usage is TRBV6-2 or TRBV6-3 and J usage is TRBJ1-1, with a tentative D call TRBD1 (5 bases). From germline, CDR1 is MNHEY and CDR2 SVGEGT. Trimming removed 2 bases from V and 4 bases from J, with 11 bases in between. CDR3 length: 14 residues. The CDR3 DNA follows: TGTGCCAGCAGTTACATGGCCGGGACCACTGAAGCTTTCTTT. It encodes CASSYMAGTTEAFF.

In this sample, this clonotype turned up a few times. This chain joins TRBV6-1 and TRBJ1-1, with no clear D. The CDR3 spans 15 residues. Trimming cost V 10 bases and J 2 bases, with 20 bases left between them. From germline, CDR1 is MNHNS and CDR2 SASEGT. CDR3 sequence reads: CAIYHQGIPNTEAFF. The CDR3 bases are TGTGCCATCTACCACCAAGGGATTCCCAACACTGAAGCTTTCTTT.

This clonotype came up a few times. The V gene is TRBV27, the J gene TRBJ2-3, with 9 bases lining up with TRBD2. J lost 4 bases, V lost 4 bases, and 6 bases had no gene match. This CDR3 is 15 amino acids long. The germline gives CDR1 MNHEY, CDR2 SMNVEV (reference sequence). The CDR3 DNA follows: TGTGCCAGCAGTTATAGCGGGAGTTTGGCAGATACGCAGTATTTT. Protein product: CASSYSGSLADTQYF.

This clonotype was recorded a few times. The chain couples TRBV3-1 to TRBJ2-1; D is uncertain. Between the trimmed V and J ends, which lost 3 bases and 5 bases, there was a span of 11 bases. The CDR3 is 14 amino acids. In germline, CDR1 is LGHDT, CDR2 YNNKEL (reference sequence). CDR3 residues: CASSQLNSNNEQFF. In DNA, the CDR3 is TGTGCCAGCAGCCAGCTTAATTCCAACAATGAGCAGTTCTTC.

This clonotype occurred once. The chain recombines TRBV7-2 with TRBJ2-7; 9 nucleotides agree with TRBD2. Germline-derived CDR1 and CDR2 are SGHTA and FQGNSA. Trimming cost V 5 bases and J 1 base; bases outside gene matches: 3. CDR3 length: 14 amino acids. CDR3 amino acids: CASSPLAGSYEQYF. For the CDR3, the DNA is TGTGCCAGCAGCCCACTAGCGGGTTCCTACGAGCAGTACTTC.

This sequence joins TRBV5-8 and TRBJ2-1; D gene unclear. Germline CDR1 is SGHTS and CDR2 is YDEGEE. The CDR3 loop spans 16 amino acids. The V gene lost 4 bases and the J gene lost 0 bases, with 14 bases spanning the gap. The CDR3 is CASSDPTGHSYNEQFF. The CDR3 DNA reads TGTGCCAGCAGCGATCCGACGGGCCACTCCTACAATGAGCAGTTCTTC.

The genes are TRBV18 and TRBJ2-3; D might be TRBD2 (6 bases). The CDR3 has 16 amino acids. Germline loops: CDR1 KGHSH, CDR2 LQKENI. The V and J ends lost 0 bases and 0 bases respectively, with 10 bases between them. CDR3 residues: CASSPPAGTSTDTQYF. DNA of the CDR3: TGTGCCAGCTCACCACCGGCAGGGACTAGCACAGATACGCAGTATTTT.

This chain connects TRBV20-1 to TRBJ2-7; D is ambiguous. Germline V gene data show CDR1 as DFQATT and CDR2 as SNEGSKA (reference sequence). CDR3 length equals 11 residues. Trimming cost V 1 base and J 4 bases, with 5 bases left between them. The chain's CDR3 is CSARADYEQYF. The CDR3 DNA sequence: TGCAGTGCTAGAGCTGATTACGAGCAGTACTTC.

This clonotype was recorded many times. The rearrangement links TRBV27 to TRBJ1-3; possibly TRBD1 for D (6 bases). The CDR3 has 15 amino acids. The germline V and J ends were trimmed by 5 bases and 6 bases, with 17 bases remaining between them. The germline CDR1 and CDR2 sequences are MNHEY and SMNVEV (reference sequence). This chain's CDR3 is CASSTSGGRKNTIYF. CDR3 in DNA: TGTGCCAGCAGTACGTCCGGGGGGCGAAAAAACACCATATATTTT.

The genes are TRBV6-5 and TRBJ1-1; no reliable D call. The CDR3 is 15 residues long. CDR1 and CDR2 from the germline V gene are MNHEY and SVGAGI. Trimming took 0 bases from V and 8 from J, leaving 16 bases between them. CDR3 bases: TGTGCCAGCAGTTACTCCCTTTCGCCCGGGAGGGAAGCTTTCTTT. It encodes CASSYSLSPGREAFF.

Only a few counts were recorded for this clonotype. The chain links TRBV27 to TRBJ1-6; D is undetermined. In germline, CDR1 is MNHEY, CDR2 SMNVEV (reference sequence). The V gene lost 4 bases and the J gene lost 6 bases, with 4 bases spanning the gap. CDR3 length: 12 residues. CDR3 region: CASSWVNSPLHF. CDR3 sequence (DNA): TGTGCCAGCAGTTGGGTTAATTCACCCCTCCACTTT.

CDR3 sequence: CASSLGSFYEQYF. CDR3 sequence (DNA): TGTGCCAGCAGTTTAGGGAGTTTTTACGAGCAGTACTTC. The J gene is TRBJ2-7, the V gene TRBV12-3 or TRBV12-4; no clear D. The CDR3 runs to 13 residues. V was shortened by 1 base and J by 4 bases, with 8 bases between the two germline ends.

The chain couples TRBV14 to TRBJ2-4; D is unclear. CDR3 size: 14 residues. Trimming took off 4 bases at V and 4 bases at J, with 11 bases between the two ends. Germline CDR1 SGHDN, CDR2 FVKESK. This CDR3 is CASSPQDGKNIQYF. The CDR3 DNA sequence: TGTGCCAGCAGCCCCCAGGACGGGAAAAACATTCAGTACTTC.

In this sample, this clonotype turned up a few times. DNA of the CDR3: TGTGCCAGCAGCCCGGGACACTCGAGCTCCTACGAGCAGTACTTC. Its protein product is CASSPGHSSSYEQYF. The chain couples TRBV6-1 to TRBJ2-7; possibly TRBD1 for D (6 bases). Germline lookup yields CDR1 MNHNS and CDR2 SASEGT. V was pared by 6 bases and J by 0 bases, with 15 bases between. This CDR3 has 15 amino acids.

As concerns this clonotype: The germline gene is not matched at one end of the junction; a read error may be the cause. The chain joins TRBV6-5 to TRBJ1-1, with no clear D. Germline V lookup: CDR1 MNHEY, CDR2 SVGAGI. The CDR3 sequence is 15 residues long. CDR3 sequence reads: CASSYSAGPNTEAFF. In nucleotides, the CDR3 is TGCGCCAGCAGTTACTCTGCAGGACCGAACACTGAAGCTTTCTTT.

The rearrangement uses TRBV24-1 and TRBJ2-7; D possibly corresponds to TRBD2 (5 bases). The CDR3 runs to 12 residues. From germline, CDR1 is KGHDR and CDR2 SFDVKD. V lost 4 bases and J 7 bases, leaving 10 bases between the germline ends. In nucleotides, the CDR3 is TGTGCCACCAGTGACCCGACTACGGAGCAGTACTTC. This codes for CATSDPTTEQYF.

DNA for the CDR3: TGTGCCAGCCTACCGGGACTAGCGGCGATCCAAGAGACCCAGTACTTC. Protein product: CASLPGLAAIQETQYF. V usage is TRBV6-2 or TRBV6-3 and J usage is TRBJ2-5, with TRBD2 identical over 11 bases. Germline V lookup: CDR1 MNHEY, CDR2 SVGEGT. Losses at the gene ends were 8 bases for V and 1 base for J; bases not matched to a gene: 9. The CDR3 contains 16 residues.

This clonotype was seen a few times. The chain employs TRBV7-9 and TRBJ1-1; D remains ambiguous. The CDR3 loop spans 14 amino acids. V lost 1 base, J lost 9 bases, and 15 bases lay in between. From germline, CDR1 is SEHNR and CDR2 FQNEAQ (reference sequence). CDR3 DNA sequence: TGTGCCAGCAGCTTAGAAAATAGCCGGACCAAAGCTTTCTTT. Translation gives CASSLENSRTKAFF. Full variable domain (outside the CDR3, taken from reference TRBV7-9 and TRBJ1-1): DTGVSQNPRHKITKRGQNVTFRCDPISEHNRLYWYRQTLGQGPEFLTYFQNEAQLEKSRLLSDRFSAERPKGSFSTLEIQRTEQGDSAMYLCASSLENSRTKAFFGQGTRLTVV.

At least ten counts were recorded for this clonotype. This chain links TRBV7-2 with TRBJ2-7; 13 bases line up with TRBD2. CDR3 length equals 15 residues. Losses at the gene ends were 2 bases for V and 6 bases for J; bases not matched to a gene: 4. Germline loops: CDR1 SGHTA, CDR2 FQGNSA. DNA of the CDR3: TGTGCCAGCAGCTTATACGGGACTAGCGGGATCGAGCAGTACTTC. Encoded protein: CASSLYGTSGIEQYF.

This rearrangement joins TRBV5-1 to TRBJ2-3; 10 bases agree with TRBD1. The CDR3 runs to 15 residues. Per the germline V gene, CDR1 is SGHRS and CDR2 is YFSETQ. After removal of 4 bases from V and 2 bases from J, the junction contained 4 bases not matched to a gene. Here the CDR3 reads CASSPRQGATDTQYF. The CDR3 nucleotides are TGCGCCAGCAGCCCCCGACAGGGGGCCACAGATACGCAGTATTTT.

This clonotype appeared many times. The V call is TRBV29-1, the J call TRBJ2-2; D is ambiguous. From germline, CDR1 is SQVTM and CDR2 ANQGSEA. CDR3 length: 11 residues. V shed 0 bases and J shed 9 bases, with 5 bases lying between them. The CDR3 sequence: CSVEDSRELFF. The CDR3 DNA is TGCAGCGTTGAAGATAGTCGGGAGCTGTTTTTT.

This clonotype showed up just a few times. The CDR3 protein is CASSPGLAGGGTYNEQFF. The CDR3 DNA is TGTGCCAGCAGCCCTGGACTAGCGGGAGGCGGAACCTACAATGAGCAGTTCTTC. The genes are TRBV7-2 and TRBJ2-1, with TRBD2 identical over 14 bases. The CDR3 length is 18 residues. The germline gives CDR1 SGHTA, CDR2 FQGNSA. The junction had 8 bases not matched to a gene; V was cut back by 5 bases and J by 2 bases.

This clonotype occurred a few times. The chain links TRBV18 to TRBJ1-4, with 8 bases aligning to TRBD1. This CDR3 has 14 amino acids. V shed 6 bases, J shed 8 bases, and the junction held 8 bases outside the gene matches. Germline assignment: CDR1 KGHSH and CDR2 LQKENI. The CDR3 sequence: CASSFGQGDEKLFF. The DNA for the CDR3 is TGTGCCAGCTCCTTCGGACAGGGTGACGAAAAACTGTTTTTT.

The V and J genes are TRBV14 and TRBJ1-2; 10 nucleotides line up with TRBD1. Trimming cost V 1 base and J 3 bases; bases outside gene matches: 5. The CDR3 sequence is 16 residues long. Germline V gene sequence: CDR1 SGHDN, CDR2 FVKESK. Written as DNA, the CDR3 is TGTGCCAGCAGCCAAGTGACAGGGGGCGCGGACTATGGCTACACCTTC. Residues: CASSQVTGGADYGYTF.